The present T cell receptor (beta chain) was sequenced within a study of blood T cells in healthy people across ages. The second PCR ran roughly 6 to 11 cycles with a sample-barcoded 5' primer and J-beta primers. Each CDR3 protein gets one entry after TCRdb re-called the 5' RACE reads with MiXCR. Of around 710,000 distinct CDR3 sequences listed, around 40% are singletons. J lost 4 bases, V lost 6 bases, and 5 bases had no gene match. Germline lookup yields CDR1 SQVTM and CDR2 ANQGSEA. This CDR3 has 12 amino acids. This receptor was identified in a woman aged 55-75 years in good health. The chain couples TRBV29-1 to TRBJ1-1; the match to TRBD1 covers 7 bases. Sequencing used blood. CDR3 nucleotide sequence: TGCAGCGTAGGACAGGATAGCACTGAAGCTTTCTTT. Residues: CSVGQDSTEAFF.